The T cell receptor beta chain described here comes from a study of T cells after yellow fever vaccination. Across the study: Libraries from low-cell-number fractions were prepared with the SMART-Seq v4 Ultra Low Input RNA kit. Findings and caveats of the study: Subsequent to the booster, the majority of primary-vaccination clones reappeared (96% CD4, 85% to 90% CD8).

UMIs were added to TCR cDNA along with a universal primer site when it was made by 5'RACE template switching. TCRdb reprocessed the 5' RACE reads via MiXCR and lists one record per CDR3 protein. The sample has hundreds of thousands of distinct CDR3 sequences, 15% to 20% seen once. V was clipped by 6 bases and J by 7 bases, with 16 bases between them. This CDR3 comprises 13 residues. The germline CDR1 and CDR2 sequences are DFQATT and SNEGSKA (reference sequence). In this sample, this clonotype turned up a few times. The antigen remains unidentified. This chain links TRBV20-1 with TRBJ2-1; D is unclear. The source of this sequence is a man younger than 40 who received the YFV17D yellow fever vaccine. Sequenced material: PBMCs, taken 15 days after the yellow fever booster vaccination. The DNA for the CDR3 is TGCAGTGCCCCGCGGCCAACCAAGAATGAGCAGTTCTTC. This encodes CSAPRPTKNEQFF.